This T cell receptor beta chain was profiled in a study of T cell repertoires in cytomegalovirus infection. Study-wide results and limits: Identification of carriers of CMV plus the relevant HLA was achieved through cumulative public TCR beta family frequency.

TCRdb reprocessed the reads via MiXCR and lists one record per CDR3 protein. The sample holds 95,000 to 150,000 distinct CDR3 sequences; about 31% are singletons and the top ten take around 54%. The trim removed 2 bases at V and 3 bases at J, leaving 8 bases unmatched. The CDR3 is made up of 16 amino acids. In germline, CDR1 is SGHAT, CDR2 FQDESV (reference sequence). Comments on this clonotype: Its antigen remains unidentified.

The V and J genes are TRBV11-1 and TRBJ2-5; 8 nucleotides agree with TRBD1. The origin of this receptor is a human donor in good health (CMV status not recorded). Some clones in this sample may be carry-over from other donors' samples. Material: CD8+ T cells from cultured PBMCs, obtained from culture after CMV antigen stimulation. The CDR3 spells CASSLRHRGVEETQYF. The CDR3 DNA sequence: TGTGCCAGCAGCTTAAGGCACAGGGGGGTAGAAGAGACCCAGTACTTC. Together with reference TRBV11-1 and TRBJ2-5, the CDR3 gives the full variable domain: EAEVAQSPRYKITEKSQAVAFWCDPISGHATLYWYRQILGQGPELLVQFQDESVVDDSQLPKDRFSAERLKGVDSTLKIQPAELGDSAMYLCASSLRHRGVEETQYFGPGTRLLVL.